This T cell receptor beta chain was sequenced in a study of shared clonotypes between healthy human individuals. With regard to this clone: Its antigen is unidentified.

The V and J ends lost 6 bases and 0 bases respectively, with 9 bases between them. Germline loops: CDR1 MNHEY, CDR2 SMNVEV (reference sequence). The CDR3 sequence is 13 residues long. Regarding the study as a whole: It was only blood that was sampled, and tissue repertoires likely differ. It was observed that roughly 4.8% of naive CD4 clonotypes were shared across several donors.

Positive CCR7 selection of CD45RO-negative cells yielded the naive CD8 cells, and terminally differentiated effector memory CD45RA+ cells were excluded. Healthy HIV-negative adults without recent acute infections or vaccinations served as donors. Under the authors' procedure: ImmunoSEQ output lacked quality scores and full-length reads, limiting matched filtering. This table comes from immunoSEQ multiplex PCR, and its TCRdb copy is limited to in-frame clones, with some not included. V and J calls and clone size are copied from that table; D and trimming were computed from the DNA. The repertoire holds roughly 2.1 million clones, with about 92% as singletons.

The V call is TRBV27, the J call TRBJ2-7; no definite D call. Sequenced: naive CD8+ T cells from PBMCs. The clonotype comes from a man between 18 and 35 years old in good health. Some clones in this sample may be carry-over from other donors' samples. The CDR3 protein is CASSSYLSYEQYF. CDR3 coding DNA: TGTGCCAGCAGCTCATACCTCTCCTACGAGCAGTACTTC.